This T cell receptor beta chain emerged from a study of T cell responses to AZD1222 COVID-19 vaccine. Whole-study findings and limits: Only a handful of AZD1222 recipients tested seropositive at baseline. Clonal diversity was possibly underestimated; the donors were predominantly white British and more often female. Spike-specific TCR breadth and depth went up after people got two AZD1222 doses. Spike-wide coverage was observed for vaccine-associated CD4 TCRs, with dominant responses at 160-218 and 743-854.

In the case of this clone: Its antigen is currently unknown.

Clones were read by immunoSEQ multiplex PCR, and TCRdb kept only the in-frame ones, dropping some. The sample has some 64,000 clones, roughly 90% seen once; the top ten hold approximately 15%. CDR3 length: 10 amino acids. Germline V lookup: CDR1 MDHEN, CDR2 SYDVKM. The V gene lost 5 bases and the J gene lost 5 bases, with 3 bases spanning the gap. The chain carries TRBV28 and TRBJ2-5, with no clear D. The sequencing here drew on peripheral blood, taken on day 0 of AZD1222 vaccination. This sequence was found in an adult in good health. In nucleotides, the CDR3 is TGTGCCAGCAGTCGGGAGACCCAGTACTTC. Its translation: CASSRETQYF.